This record looks at one T cell receptor (beta chain) sequence and its context. The antigen remains undetermined. The data stem from a study of T cell responses to AZD1222 COVID-19 vaccine. This CDR3 spans 15 amino acids. General study points: Donors were largely white British and mainly female; clonal diversity was possibly underestimated. Within unmutated variant regions lay the reported targets of nearly half of spike-specific TCRs. Repertoire collection took place solely once the T cell response had peaked.

Assay: immunoSEQ multiplex PCR; the TCRdb copy retains only in-frame clones and omits some. The repertoire has 120,000 or so clones, around 89% of them found once; the top ten carry less than 8.5%. The clonotype was recovered from an adult who received the AZD1222 COVID-19 vaccine. This sequence joins TRBV21-1 and TRBJ1-1; the table's D call TRBD1 went unverified against the DNA. TRBV21-1 is an annotated pseudogene. Here the sequenced sample was peripheral blood, taken 28 days after the second AZD1222 dose. The CDR3 DNA follows: TGTGCCAGCAGCGCGCACAGGGTACCGAACACTGAAGCTTTCTTT. Protein product: CASSAHRVPNTEAFF.